This TCR beta chain came from a study of regulatory T cells in long-lasting Graves disease. Study background: Positivity for TSH receptor antibodies plus over 5 years of antithyroid drugs meant persistent Graves' disease. Overall study results and limits: Researchers examined only peripheral blood and not thyroid tissue.

Time point given: persistent/refractory GD, antithyroid drugs over 5 years with positive TRAb. Extracted RNA from PBMCs served as the source of the TCR library. Arm-PCR of CDR3 regions and iRepertoire HTBI primers were the basis on which TCR beta libraries were built. Original processing notes: Identification of gene segments yielded approximately 62 TRBV and some 14 TRBJ across samples. MiXCR was run by TCRdb on the multiplex PCR reads, yielding one entry per CDR3 protein. The V and J calls and clone size come from TCRdb's table, not from the authors' own analysis. The repertoire includes 400,000 or so distinct CDR3 sequences, around 24% of them detected once, and approximately 25% sits in the top ten. The V and J ends lost 5 bases and 1 base, in that order; junction bases with no gene match: 1. The CDR3 consists of 14 residues. Germline V gives CDR1 LNHDA, CDR2 SQIVND (reference sequence). This clonotype was picked up a small number of times. As yet, its antigen is unknown.

This TCR was recovered from a female donor with Graves disease. The source material was peripheral blood mononuclear cells (PBMCs), sampled when the disease was refractory, from a patient treated with antithyroid drugs. The V gene is TRBV19, the J gene TRBJ1-1; 10 bases align to TRBD1. CDR3 in amino acids: CASSWDRGNTEAFF. The CDR3 region has the DNA TGTGCCAGTAGTTGGGACAGGGGGAACACTGAAGCTTTCTTT.